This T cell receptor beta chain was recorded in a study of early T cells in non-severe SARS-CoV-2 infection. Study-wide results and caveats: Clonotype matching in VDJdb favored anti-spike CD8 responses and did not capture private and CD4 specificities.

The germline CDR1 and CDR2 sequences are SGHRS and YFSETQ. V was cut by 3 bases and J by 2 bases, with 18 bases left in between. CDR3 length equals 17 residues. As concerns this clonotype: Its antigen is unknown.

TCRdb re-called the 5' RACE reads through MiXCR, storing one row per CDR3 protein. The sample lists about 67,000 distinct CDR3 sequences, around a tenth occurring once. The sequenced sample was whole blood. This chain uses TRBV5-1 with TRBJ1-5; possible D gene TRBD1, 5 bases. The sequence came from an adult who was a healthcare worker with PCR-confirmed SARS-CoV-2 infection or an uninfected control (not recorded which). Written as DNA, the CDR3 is TGCGCCAGCAGCTGGCTACCCGGGGGGAGCGGCAATCAGCCCCAGCATTTT. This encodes CASSWLPGGSGNQPQHF. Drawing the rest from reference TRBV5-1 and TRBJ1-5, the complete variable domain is KAGVTQTPRYLIKTRGQQVTLSCSPISGHRSVSWYQQTPGQGLQFLFEYFSETQRNKGNFPGRFSGRQFSNSRSEMNVSTLELGDSALYLCASSWLPGGSGNQPQHFGDGTRLSIL.